Listed below are T cell receptor beta chains from one sample, sequenced in a study of blood T cell repertoires in COVID-19. Only in-frame clones appear in the TCRdb table, and some are missing; sequencing was by immunoSEQ multiplex PCR. The sample lists some 130,000 clones; more than 75% were seen once. The sequenced sample was peripheral blood. All receptors come from a man aged 55-75 years who had recovered from COVID-19. The CDR3 runs from the conserved cysteine through the conserved F or W. The order of the fields is V gene, D gene, J gene, clone size, CDR3 DNA, CDR3 protein. D genes are given only for firm matches. Only part of the rows carry a size: once, few, many, or a class if the clone is expanded.

TRBV14	.	TRBJ1-2	.	TGTGCCAGCAGCCACAATCCATATGGCTACACCTTC	CASSHNPYGYTF
TRBV7-2	.	TRBJ2-2	.	TGTGCCAGCAGCTCCTACACCGGGGAGCTGTTTTTT	CASSSYTGELFF
TRBV11-3	.	TRBJ2-3	.	TGTGCCAGCAGCCGGGTAGGCACAGATACGCAGTATTTT	CASSRVGTDTQYF
TRBV15	.	TRBJ1-4	many	TGTGCCACCAGCAGAGATATAGGGCAGGGAAACGAAAAACTGTTTTTT	CATSRDIGQGNEKLFF
TRBV24-1	.	TRBJ2-3	.	TGTGCCACCATGTCAGCAGGGGCTACAGATACGCAGTATTTT	CATMSAGATDTQYF
TRBV19	TRBD2	TRBJ2-2	few	TGTGCCAGTAGTTCAGGGACTAGCGGGGGAGGCACCGGGGAGCTGTTTTTT	CASSSGTSGGGTGELFF
TRBV4-2	.	TRBJ1-1	.	TGTGCCAGCAGCCAAGGTTACAGCGGGACACGCTTGAACACTGAAGCTTTCTTT	CASSQGYSGTRLNTEAFF
TRBV4-3	TRBD2	TRBJ2-1	.	TGCGCCAGCAGCCAAGATGTAAGCGGGGGGGCCAGGAATGAGCAGTTCTTC	CASSQDVSGGARNEQFF
TRBV6-2/TRBV6-3	TRBD2	TRBJ2-3	.	TGTGCCAGCAGTTATTTGGGACTAGCAACAGATACGCAGTATTTT	CASSYLGLATDTQYF
TRBV19	TRBD1	TRBJ1-1	.	TGTGCCAGTAGAACAGGGGAAGGGAACACTGAAGCTTTCTTT	CASRTGEGNTEAFF
TRBV3-1/TRBV3-2	.	TRBJ1-1	.	TGTGCCAGCAGCCTCCTGGAGGCCCGGGAAGCTTTCTTT	CASSLLEAREAFF
TRBV4-2	.	TRBJ1-4	.	TGTGCCAGCAGCCAAGATCTGGCAGGGGCGGTATCTAATGAAAAACTGTTTTTT	CASSQDLAGAVSNEKLFF
TRBV18	TRBD1	TRBJ2-2	.	TGTGCCAGCTCACCTGGACAGGGGAGCCCCCTGAACACCGGGGAGCTGTTTTTT	CASSPGQGSPLNTGELFF
TRBV6-2/TRBV6-3	.	TRBJ2-7	.	TGTGCCAGCAGCGATCCTGAGGGCTCCTACGAGCAGTACTTC	CASSDPEGSYEQYF
TRBV5-6	TRBD1	TRBJ2-6	.	TGTGCCAGCAGCTACAGGGGGTTCGGGGCCAACGTCCTGACTTTC	CASSYRGFGANVLTF
TRBV6-5	TRBD1	TRBJ1-1	once	TGTGCCAGCAGTTACTCCCAAGGAGGGGGCGGAACTGAAGCTTTCTTT	CASSYSQGGGGTEAFF
TRBV9	TRBD1	TRBJ1-5	.	TGTGCCAGCAGCGTAGAGGGGACAGAAAATCAGCCCCAGCATTTT	CASSVEGTENQPQHF
TRBV28	TRBD1	TRBJ2-2	.	TGTGCCAGCAGTTTAGAAGGGGGACAGGGGGTCTATACCGGGGAGCTGTTTTTT	CASSLEGGQGVYTGELFF
TRBV10-1	.	TRBJ2-3	.	TGCGCCAGCAGTGATGGCTGCCCGCGGTCCCAAACAGATACGCAGTATTTT	CASSDGCPRSQTDTQYF
TRBV5-6	TRBD2	TRBJ2-1	.	TGTGCCAGCAGCCCACTAGCGGGAGGAGGCTATGAGCAGTTCTTC	CASSPLAGGGYEQFF
TRBV13	TRBD1	TRBJ2-5	.	TGTGCCAGCAGCCGCAAACAGGGGCTTCGAGAGACCCAGTACTTC	CASSRKQGLRETQYF
TRBV3-1/TRBV3-2	TRBD1	TRBJ2-1	.	TGTGCCAGCAGCCAAGATTTAGTGACAGGGGGCGGGCAGTTCTTC	CASSQDLVTGGGQFF
TRBV19	.	TRBJ1-5	few	TGTGCCAGTAGTAACGGAGATCAGCCCCAGCATTTT	CASSNGDQPQHF
TRBV6-5	TRBD1	TRBJ1-5	once	TGTGCCAGCCTCCCAGGGGACAGACCCAATCAGCCCCAGCATTTT	CASLPGDRPNQPQHF
TRBV14	.	TRBJ1-2	few	TGTGCCAGCAGCCAAGTCCCCAGCGGGGCTGGAGGCTACACCTTC	CASSQVPSGAGGYTF
TRBV24-1	TRBD1	TRBJ2-7	.	TGTGCCACCAGTGACCCTGGACAGGGAAAAGACGAGCAGTACTTC	CATSDPGQGKDEQYF
TRBV5-1	.	TRBJ2-2	.	TGCGCCAGCAGCTTGGCGGGGGTTTTCACCGGGGAGCTGTTTTTT	CASSLAGVFTGELFF
TRBV7-2	TRBD1	TRBJ2-1	.	TGTGCCAGCAGCTTAGTCGCCAGGGGGCCCTACAATGAGCAGTTCTTC	CASSLVARGPYNEQFF